The clone carrying this TCR beta chain was picked up a small number of times. Antigen specificity is unknown. This specimen belongs to a study of HIV-infected patients and healthy controls. Turning to the study itself: About 65% of the sixteen became undetectable by the second bleed, and all after another year of therapy.

Whole blood was used without fractionation, so all unsorted peripheral T cells were included. About 500 ng RNA was reverse transcribed with alpha and beta constant-region primers. Alpha and beta chain libraries were made separately by chain-specific third strand synthesis with multiplexing indices. TCRdb reprocessed the 5' RACE reads via MiXCR and lists one record per CDR3 protein. The data contain more than 5,500 distinct CDR3 sequences, 9.5% to 13% of them singletons. The CDR3 loop spans 14 amino acids. The ends lost 5 bases at V and 3 bases at J; junction bases unmatched: 7. Germline V gives CDR1 SGHVS, CDR2 FQNEAQ. Study-wide results and caveats: In healthy controls, MAIT alpha CDR3s were common; in HIV+ repertoires, severely depleted.

The chain joins TRBV7-8 to TRBJ2-7; 7 positions agree with TRBD1. The TCR originated in an adult with HIV infection. Sequencing was performed on blood, taken before antiretroviral therapy. This CDR3 reads CASSGDSLNYEQYF. In nucleotides, the CDR3 is TGTGCCAGCAGCGGGGACAGTCTAAACTACGAGCAGTACTTC.